Presented here are 24 T cell receptor beta chains from one specimen sequenced in a study of shared clonotypes between healthy human individuals. Data came from immunoSEQ multiplex PCR; TCRdb stores just in-frame clones and leaves some out. This table holds about 1 million clones, around 76% found once. Input material: memory CD4+ T cells sorted from blood. Noted subset: CD45RA-negative fraction. The receptor source for this set is a man between 18 and 35 years old in good health.

In its sample, this clone was seen once. The chain is built from TRBV13 and TRBJ1-2; D is unclear. Looked up from germline, CDR1 is PRHDT and CDR2 is FYEKMQ (reference sequence). The V end lost 0 bases, the J end lost 1 base, and 9 bases lay between the germline ends. This CDR3 is built from 15 residues. The CDR3 region is CASSLGKGYNYGYTF. The CDR3 DNA reads TGTGCCAGCAGCTTAGGTAAAGGGTATAACTATGGCTACACCTTC.

The gene calls are TRBV29-1 and TRBJ1-3; D is possibly TRBD1 (5 bases). The CDR3 covers 11 residues. The V gene's germline CDR1 is SQVTM and CDR2 ANQGSEA. V was clipped by 8 bases and J by 7 bases, with 12 bases between them. Here the CDR3 reads CSFGRGNTIYF. The CDR3 DNA is TGCAGCTTTGGACGGGGGAACACCATATATTTT.

This chain joins TRBV29-1 and TRBJ2-7, with D perhaps matching TRBD1 (6 bases). Germline values: CDR1 SQVTM, CDR2 ANQGSEA. The CDR3 is made up of 11 amino acids. Trimming took off 6 bases at V and 5 bases at J, with 11 bases between the two ends. The CDR3 sequence: CSVQGPDEQYF. For the CDR3, the DNA is TGCAGCGTACAGGGCCCGGACGAGCAGTACTTC.

This clone was recorded many times. The V and J genes are TRBV27 and TRBJ2-3; 7 nucleotides match TRBD2. Germline CDR1 and CDR2: MNHEY and SMNVEV (reference sequence). The V and J ends lost 6 bases and 4 bases, in that order; junction bases with no gene match: 13. This CDR3 spans 16 amino acids. The DNA of the CDR3 is TGTGCCAGCAGGGGCCTCTCGGCGGGAGAATCAGATACGCAGTATTTT. It encodes CASRGLSAGESDTQYF.

This clone came up a few times. V gene TRBV11-2 combines with J gene TRBJ2-2; 8 nucleotides line up with TRBD1. The CDR3 is 16 amino acids. In germline, CDR1 is SGHAT, CDR2 FQNNGV. With V trimmed by 5 bases and J by 0 bases, 5 bases remained unmatched. The CDR3 is CASSLWTGPNTGELFF. CDR3 sequence (DNA): TGTGCCAGCAGCCTATGGACAGGGCCGAACACCGGGGAGCTGTTTTTT.

The chain combines TRBV19 with TRBJ1-6; D not certain. V shed 5 bases and J shed 4 bases, with 6 bases lying between them. CDR1 and CDR2 from the germline V gene are LNHDA and SQIVND (reference sequence). The CDR3 covers 13 residues. The CDR3 is CASSGVYNSPLHF. CDR3 bases: TGTGCCAGTAGTGGGGTATATAATTCACCCCTCCACTTT.

In this sample, this clone turned up once. V usage is TRBV7-8 and J usage is TRBJ2-7, with 14 nucleotides matching TRBD2. V lost 2 bases and J lost 8; bases outside the gene matches: 8. Germline-derived CDR1 and CDR2 are SGHVS and FQNEAQ. CDR3 length: 16 residues. As DNA, the CDR3 is TGTGCCAGCAGCTTACCCCGGACTAGCGGGAGGAGTCAGCAGTACTTC. Protein: CASSLPRTSGRSQQYF.

The chain has TRBV6-5 and TRBJ1-6; D gene uncertain. CDR3 size: 16 residues. V gave up 1 base and J gave up 5 bases, with 12 bases separating them. Germline V gene lookup returns CDR1 MNHEY and CDR2 SVGAGI. CDR3 in amino acids: CASSYYVTANNSPLHF. Here the CDR3 DNA reads TGTGCCAGCAGTTACTATGTAACAGCTAATAATTCACCCCTCCACTTT.

J is TRBJ2-7 and V is TRBV6-1, with 7 bases that match TRBD1. The V segment lost 5 bases and the J segment 0 bases; nucleotides outside the gene matches: 4. The CDR3 covers 14 residues. Germline CDR1 MNHNS, CDR2 SASEGT. This chain's CDR3 is CASSKDRNSYEQYF. In nucleotides, the CDR3 is TGTGCCAGCAGTAAGGACAGGAACTCCTACGAGCAGTACTTC.

This chain links TRBV19 with TRBJ1-5, with 9 bases aligning to TRBD1. Germline CDR1 LNHDA, CDR2 SQIVND (reference sequence). Germline trimming cut 7 bases from V and 2 bases from J; bases unmatched to any gene: 9. CDR3 length: 16 amino acids. The CDR3 region is CASTPRTGVGNQPQHF. DNA of the CDR3: TGTGCCAGTACGCCTCGGACAGGGGTGGGCAATCAGCCCCAGCATTTT.

Comments on this clone: A clone one base away is much larger, so this may be a read error. This CDR3 is also generated by other DNA sequences in the sample. This chain links TRBV5-1 with TRBJ2-1; the match to TRBD1 covers 10 bases. This CDR3 contains 15 residues. Looked up from germline, CDR1 is SGHRS and CDR2 is YFSETQ. With 0 bases clipped from V and 3 bases from J, the junction kept 0 bases outside the gene matches. As DNA, the CDR3 is TGCGCCAGCAGCTTGGGGACAGGGGGCTACAATGAGCAGTTCTTC. Translation: CASSLGTGGYNEQFF.

About this clone itself: Within the sample, other DNA sequences also encode this same CDR3. The CDR3 sequence is CASSLGQGTYNEQFF. CDR3 DNA: TGCGCCAGCAGCTTGGGCCAGGGAACCTACAATGAGCAGTTCTTC. This rearrangement joins TRBV5-1 to TRBJ2-1; D is perhaps TRBD1 (5 bases). Germline values: CDR1 SGHRS, CDR2 YFSETQ. This CDR3 region has 15 residues. Trimming removed 0 bases from V and 2 bases from J, with 9 bases in between.

The chain has TRBV11-2 and TRBJ2-7; 11 positions agree with TRBD2. This CDR3 region has 20 residues. V was clipped by 0 bases and J by 1 base; unmatched bases: 14. The germline CDR1 and CDR2 sequences are SGHAT and FQNNGV. The CDR3 sequence is CASSLDVLAGGIYISYEQYF. The DNA of the CDR3 is TGTGCCAGCAGCTTAGATGTGCTAGCGGGGGGCATCTACATATCCTACGAGCAGTACTTC.

This clone has a handful of counts. V usage is TRBV19 and J usage is TRBJ2-1, with 8 nucleotides matching TRBD1. The ends lost 7 bases at V and 7 bases at J; junction bases unmatched: 9. This CDR3 region has 14 residues. Germline loops: CDR1 LNHDA, CDR2 SQIVND (reference sequence). The CDR3 sequence is CASNQQGARNEQFF. The CDR3 nucleotides are TGTGCCAGTAACCAGCAGGGGGCCAGGAATGAGCAGTTCTTC. Full variable domain (outside the CDR3, taken from reference TRBV19 and TRBJ2-1): DGGITQSPKYLFRKEGQNVTLSCEQNLNHDAMYWYRQDPGQGLRLIYYSQIVNDFQKGDIAEGYSVSREKKESFPLTVTSAQKNPTAFYLCASNQQGARNEQFFGPGTRLTVL.

The genes are TRBV25-1 and TRBJ2-7, with 11 bases identical to TRBD1. Germline V lookup: CDR1 MGHDK, CDR2 SYGVNS. V lost 4 bases, J lost 6 bases, and 14 bases stayed unmatched. CDR3 length equals 17 residues. Written as DNA, the CDR3 is TGTGCCAGCAGTGCCCGGGACAGGGGGGCCGGGGATTTCGAGCAGTACTTC. Protein sequence: CASSARDRGAGDFEQYF.

The rearrangement uses TRBV13 and TRBJ2-5, with 7 bases lining up with TRBD1. V shed 6 bases and J 7 bases; nucleotides not matched to a gene: 11. CDR3 length: 14 residues. The V gene's germline CDR1 is PRHDT and CDR2 FYEKMQ (reference sequence). The CDR3 nucleotides are TGTGCCAGCAGGACCGGGACAGCTCCCCCGACCCAGTACTTC. Residues: CASRTGTAPPTQYF.

The genes are TRBV10-2 and TRBJ2-7, with D hard to call. V was clipped by 6 bases and J by 6 bases, with 9 bases between them. The CDR3 sequence is 11 residues long. Germline loops: CDR1 WSHSY, CDR2 SAAADI. Here the CDR3 DNA reads TGCGCCAGCAGAGCAGACCGCGAGCAGTACTTC. It translates to CASRADREQYF.

J is TRBJ2-1 and V is TRBV5-1; TRBD2 matches at 11 bases. Unmatched junction bases numbered 9, after V lost 4 bases and J lost 9 bases. The CDR3 totals 15 residues. Looked up from germline, CDR1 is SGHRS and CDR2 is YFSETQ. CDR3 DNA sequence: TGCGCCAGCAGCAGTAGCGGGAGGGCCTTGGTTGAGCAGTTCTTC. This encodes CASSSSGRALVEQFF.

CDR3 sequence: CASSLRAGVNGELFF. The CDR3 DNA is TGTGCCAGCAGCCTCAGAGCAGGGGTAAACGGGGAGCTGTTTTTT. The rearrangement joins TRBV11-2 to TRBJ2-2; possibly TRBD1 for D (6 bases). V was shortened by 5 bases and J by 7 bases, with 17 bases between the two germline ends. There are 15 residues in the CDR3. Looked up from germline, CDR1 is SGHAT and CDR2 is FQNNGV.

This chain connects TRBV28 to TRBJ1-2; D is possibly TRBD1 (5 bases). With 7 bases removed from V and 7 bases from J, the gap between germline ends came to 13 bases. The germline CDR1 and CDR2 sequences are MDHEN and SYDVKM. The CDR3 extends over 12 amino acids. Written as DNA, the CDR3 is TGTGCCAGCACCCGGGGGTTGGGTGGCTACACCTTC. Translated: CASTRGLGGYTF.

Many counts were recorded for this clone. The rearrangement uses TRBV6-6 and TRBJ2-2; D remains unclear. CDR1 and CDR2 from the germline V gene are MNHNY and SVGAGI (reference sequence). The CDR3 runs 13 residues. The V gene lost 6 bases and the J gene lost 1 base, with 6 bases spanning the gap. The CDR3 nucleotides read TGTGCCAGCAGATGGGGGAACACCGGGGAGCTGTTTTTT. It codes for CASRWGNTGELFF.

The chain links TRBV7-9 to TRBJ2-1; 9 bases align to TRBD2. The CDR3 length is 17 residues. The germline V gene encodes CDR1 SEHNR and CDR2 FQNEAQ (reference sequence). J was trimmed by 6 bases and V by 5 bases; bases with no gene match: 14. In DNA, the CDR3 is TGTGCCAGCAGCCACCTAGACGGAGCGGGAGGCGCCAATGAGCAGTTCTTC. Translation gives CASSHLDGAGGANEQFF. The full variable domain, its missing parts supplied by reference TRBV7-9 and TRBJ2-1, is DTGVSQNPRHKITKRGQNVTFRCDPISEHNRLYWYRQTLGQGPEFLTYFQNEAQLEKSRLLSDRFSAERPKGSFSTLEIQRTEQGDSAMYLCASSHLDGAGGANEQFFGPGTRLTVL.

This clone turned up a few times. This sequence joins TRBV2 and TRBJ2-2; TRBD2 matches at 10 bases. V shed 2 bases, J shed 4 bases, and the junction held 7 bases outside the gene matches. CDR1 is SNHLY, CDR2 FYNNEI, per germline. There are 17 residues in the CDR3. CDR3 in DNA: TGTGCCAGCAGTGAACTCCTAGCGGGAGTTGGCACCGGGGAGCTGTTTTTT. Its protein is CASSELLAGVGTGELFF.

This clone appeared a few times. This rearrangement joins TRBV14 to TRBJ2-7, with D possibly matching TRBD1 (5 bases). V lost 2 bases to trimming and J lost 3 bases, with 14 bases between them. The CDR3 has 15 amino acids. In germline, CDR1 is SGHDN, CDR2 FVKESK. CDR3 protein: CASSQQRGSYYEQYF. The CDR3 nucleotides are TGTGCCAGCAGCCAACAAAGGGGAAGCTACTACGAGCAGTACTTC.